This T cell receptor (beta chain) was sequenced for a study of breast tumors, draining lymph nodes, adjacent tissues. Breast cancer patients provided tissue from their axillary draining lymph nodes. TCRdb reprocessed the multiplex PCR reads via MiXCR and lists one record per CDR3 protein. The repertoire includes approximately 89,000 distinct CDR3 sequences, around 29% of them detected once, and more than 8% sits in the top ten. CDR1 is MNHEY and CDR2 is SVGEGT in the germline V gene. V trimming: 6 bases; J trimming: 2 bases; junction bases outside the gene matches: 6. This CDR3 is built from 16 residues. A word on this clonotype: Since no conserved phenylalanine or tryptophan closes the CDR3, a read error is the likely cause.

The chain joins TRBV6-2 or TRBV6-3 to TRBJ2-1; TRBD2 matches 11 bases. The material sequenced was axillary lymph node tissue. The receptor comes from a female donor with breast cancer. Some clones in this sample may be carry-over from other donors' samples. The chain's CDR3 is CASRAFSGRAYNEQFV. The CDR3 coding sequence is TGTGCCAGCAGAGCCTTTAGCGGGAGGGCCTACAATGAGCAGTTCGTC.